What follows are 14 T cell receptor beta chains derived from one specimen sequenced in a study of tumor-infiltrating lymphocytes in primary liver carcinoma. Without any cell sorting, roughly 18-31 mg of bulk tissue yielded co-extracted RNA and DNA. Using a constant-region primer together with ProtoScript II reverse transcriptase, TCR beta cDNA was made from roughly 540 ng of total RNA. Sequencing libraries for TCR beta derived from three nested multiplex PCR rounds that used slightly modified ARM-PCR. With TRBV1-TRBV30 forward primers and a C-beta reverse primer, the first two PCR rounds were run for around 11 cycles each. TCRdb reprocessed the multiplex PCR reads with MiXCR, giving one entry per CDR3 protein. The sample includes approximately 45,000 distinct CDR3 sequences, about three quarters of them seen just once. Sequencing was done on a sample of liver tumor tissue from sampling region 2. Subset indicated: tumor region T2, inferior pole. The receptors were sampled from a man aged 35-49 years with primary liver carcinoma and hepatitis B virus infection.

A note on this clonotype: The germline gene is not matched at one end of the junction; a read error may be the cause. The CDR3 bases are TGTGCCAGTAGGGGGTACCAAGAGATCCAGTACTTC. Residues: CASRGYQEIQYF. The V gene is TRBV6-5, the J gene TRBJ2-5; tentative D call: TRBD1 (6 bases). The CDR3 contains 12 residues. From germline, CDR1 is MNHEY and CDR2 SVGAGI.

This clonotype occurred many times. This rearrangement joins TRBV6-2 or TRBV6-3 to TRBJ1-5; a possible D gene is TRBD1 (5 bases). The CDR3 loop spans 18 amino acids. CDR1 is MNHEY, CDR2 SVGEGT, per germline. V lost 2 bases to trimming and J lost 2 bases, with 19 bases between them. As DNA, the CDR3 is TGTGCCAGCAGTTACGGATGGTCGGGTGGAGGGGGCAATCAGCCCCAGCATTTT. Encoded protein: CASSYGWSGGGGNQPQHF.

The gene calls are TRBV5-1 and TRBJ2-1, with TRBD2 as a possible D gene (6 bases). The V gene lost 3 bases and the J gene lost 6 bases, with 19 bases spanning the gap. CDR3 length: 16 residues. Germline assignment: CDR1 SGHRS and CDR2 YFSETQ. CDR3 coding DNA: TGCGCCAGCAGCTCCGGGGGTAATTGGTCAGCCAATGAGCAGTTCTTC. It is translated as CASSSGGNWSANEQFF.

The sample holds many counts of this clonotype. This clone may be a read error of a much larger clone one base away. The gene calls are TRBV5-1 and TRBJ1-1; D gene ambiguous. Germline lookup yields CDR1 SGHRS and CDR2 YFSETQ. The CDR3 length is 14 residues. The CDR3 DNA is TGCGCCAGCAGCTTGGACGGCATGAACACTGGAGCTTTCTTT. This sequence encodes CASSLDGMNTGAFF.

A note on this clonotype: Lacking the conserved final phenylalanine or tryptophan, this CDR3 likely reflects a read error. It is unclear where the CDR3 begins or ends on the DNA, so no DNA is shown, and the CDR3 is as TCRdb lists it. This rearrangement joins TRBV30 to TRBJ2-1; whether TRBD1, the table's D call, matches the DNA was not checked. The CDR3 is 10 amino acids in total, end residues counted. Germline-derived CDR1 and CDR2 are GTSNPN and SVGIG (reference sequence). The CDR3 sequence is CAGGTDERFI.

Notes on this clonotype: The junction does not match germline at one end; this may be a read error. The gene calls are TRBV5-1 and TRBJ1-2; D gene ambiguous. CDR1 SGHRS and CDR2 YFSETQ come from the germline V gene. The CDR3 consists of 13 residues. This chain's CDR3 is CASSMLSDYGYTF. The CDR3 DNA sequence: TGTGCCAGCAGCATGCTGTCGGACTATGGCTACACCTTC.

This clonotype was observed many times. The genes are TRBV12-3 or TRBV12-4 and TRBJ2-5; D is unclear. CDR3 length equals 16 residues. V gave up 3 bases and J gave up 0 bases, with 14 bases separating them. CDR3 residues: CASSFYGQVDQETQYF. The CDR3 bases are TGTGCCAGCAGTTTCTATGGGCAGGTGGACCAAGAGACCCAGTACTTC.

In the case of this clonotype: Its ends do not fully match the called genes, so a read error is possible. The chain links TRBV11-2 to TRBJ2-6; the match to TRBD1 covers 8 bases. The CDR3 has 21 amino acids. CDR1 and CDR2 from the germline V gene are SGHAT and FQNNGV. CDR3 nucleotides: TGTGCCAGCAGCATGGGGGGAGACAGGGGCATTTCCCTCTCTGGGGCCAACATCCTGACGTTT. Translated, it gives CASSMGGDRGISLSGANILTF. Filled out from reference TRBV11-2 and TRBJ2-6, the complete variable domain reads EAGVAQSPRYKIIEKRQSVAFWCNPISGHATLYWYQQILGQGPKLLIQFQNNGVVDDSQLPKDRFSAERLKGVDSTLKIQPAKLEDSAVYLCASSMGGDRGISLSGANILTFGAGSRLTVL.

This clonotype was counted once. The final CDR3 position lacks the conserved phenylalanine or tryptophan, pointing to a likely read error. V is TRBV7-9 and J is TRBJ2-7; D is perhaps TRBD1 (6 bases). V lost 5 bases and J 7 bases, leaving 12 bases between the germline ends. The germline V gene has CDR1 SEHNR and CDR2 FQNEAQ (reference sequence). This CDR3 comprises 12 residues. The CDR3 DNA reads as TGTGCCAGCAGCCAGGGACAAAGAGAGCAGTACTTA. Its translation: CASSQGQREQYL.

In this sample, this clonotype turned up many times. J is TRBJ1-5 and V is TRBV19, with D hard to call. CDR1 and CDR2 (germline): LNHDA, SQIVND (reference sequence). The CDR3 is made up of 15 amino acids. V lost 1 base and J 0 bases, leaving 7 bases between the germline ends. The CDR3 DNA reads TGTGCCAGTAGTATAGGGGCCGTTAGCAATCAGCCCCAGCATTTT. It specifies CASSIGAVSNQPQHF.

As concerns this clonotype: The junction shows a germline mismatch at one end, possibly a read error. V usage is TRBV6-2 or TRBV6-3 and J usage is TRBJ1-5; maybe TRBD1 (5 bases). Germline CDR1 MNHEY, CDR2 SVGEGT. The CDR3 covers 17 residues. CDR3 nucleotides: TGTGCCATCAGCCCACCGGCCGCGGGGACCAGCAATCAGCCCCAGCTTTTT. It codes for CAISPPAAGTSNQPQLF.

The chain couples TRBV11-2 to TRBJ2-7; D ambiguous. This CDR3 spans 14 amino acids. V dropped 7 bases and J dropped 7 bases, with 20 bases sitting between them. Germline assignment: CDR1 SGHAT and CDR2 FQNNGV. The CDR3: CASNITGPFGEQYF. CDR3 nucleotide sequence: TGTGCCAGCAACATTACGGGTCCGTTTGGGGAGCAGTACTTC. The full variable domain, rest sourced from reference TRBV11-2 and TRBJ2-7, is EAGVAQSPRYKIIEKRQSVAFWCNPISGHATLYWYQQILGQGPKLLIQFQNNGVVDDSQLPKDRFSAERLKGVDSTLKIQPAKLEDSAVYLCASNITGPFGEQYFGPGTRLTVT.

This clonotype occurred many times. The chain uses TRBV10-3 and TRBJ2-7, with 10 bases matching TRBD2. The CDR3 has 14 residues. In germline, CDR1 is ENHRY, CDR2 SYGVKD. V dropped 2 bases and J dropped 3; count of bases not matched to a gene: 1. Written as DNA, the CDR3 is TGTGCCATCAGTGAGGCTAGCGGGAGCTACGAGCAGTACTTC. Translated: CAISEASGSYEQYF.

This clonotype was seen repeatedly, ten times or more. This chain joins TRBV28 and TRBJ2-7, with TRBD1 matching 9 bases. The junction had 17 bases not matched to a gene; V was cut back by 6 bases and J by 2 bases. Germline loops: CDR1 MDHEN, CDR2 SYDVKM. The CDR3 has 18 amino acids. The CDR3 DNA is TGTGCCAGCAGACGCATCGGGACAGGGTTTCTGGGAGCCTACGAGCAGTACTTC. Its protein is CASRRIGTGFLGAYEQYF.